Shown below are 6 T cell receptor beta chains from a single sample sequenced in a study of human T cells and chemical hapten exposure. TCRdb re-called the RACE reads with MiXCR, one entry per CDR3 protein. The data hold around 330,000 distinct CDR3 sequences, with about 5% observed a single time. The time point was: pre-sensitization, week 0. Treatment noted: therapeutic diphenylcyclopropenone sensitization with weekly scalp DPC. The specimen was whole blood, collected in connection with sensitization to the hapten diphenylcyclopropenone (DPC). These receptors were taken from a woman in her late teens or twenties with alopecia areata. Some clones in this sample may be carry-over from other donors' samples.

The V call is TRBV11-2, the J call TRBJ2-5, with 12 bases matching TRBD2. Per the germline V gene, CDR1 is SGHAT and CDR2 is FQNNGV. Trimming at V came to 3 bases and at J to 6 bases, leaving 8 bases not matched to a gene. This CDR3 is built from 16 residues. CDR3 DNA: TGTGCCAGCAGCTTCGGGCTAGCGGGGGGGCCGAAGACCCAGTACTTC. This sequence encodes CASSFGLAGGPKTQYF.

Only a few counts were recorded for this clonotype. J is TRBJ2-2 and V is TRBV28, with a possible D match to TRBD1 (5 bases). The germline V gene encodes CDR1 MDHEN and CDR2 SYDVKM. V was shortened by 4 bases and J by 3 bases, with 15 bases between the two germline ends. The CDR3 consists of 16 residues. This chain's CDR3 is CASSSWQGAHTGELFF. The CDR3 nucleotides read TGTGCCAGCAGTTCTTGGCAAGGGGCCCACACCGGGGAGCTGTTTTTT. The full variable domain, completed using reference TRBV28 and TRBJ2-2, is DVKVTQSSRYLVKRTGEKVFLECVQDMDHENMFWYRQDPGLGLRLIYFSYDVKMKEKGDIPEGYSVSREKKERFSLILESASTNQTSMYLCASSSWQGAHTGELFFGEGSRLTVL.

The rearrangement joins TRBV7-6 to TRBJ1-2, with a weak D call TRBD1 (5 bases). V gave up 0 bases and J gave up 4 bases, with 12 bases separating them. Per the germline V gene, CDR1 is SGHVS and CDR2 is FNYEAQ. CDR3 length equals 15 residues. The CDR3 DNA reads as TGTGCCAGCAGCTTAGCCGGAGACAGCCCCTATGGCTACACCTTC. It translates to CASSLAGDSPYGYTF.

This clonotype came up a few times. The CDR3 spells CASSLPPGQSLREQYF. As DNA, the CDR3 is TGTGCCAGCAGTTTACCCCCGGGACAGTCTCTACGGGAGCAGTACTTC. The V and J genes are TRBV6-6 and TRBJ2-7, with 7 bases matching TRBD1. Trimming took 4 bases from V and 7 from J; bases not matched to a gene: 16. The CDR3 sequence is 16 residues long. Germline-derived CDR1 and CDR2 are MNHNY and SVGAGI (reference sequence).

This clonotype occurred many times. The V gene is TRBV6-5, the J gene TRBJ2-1, with 7 bases matching TRBD1. From germline, CDR1 is MNHEY and CDR2 SVGAGI. The V segment lost 2 bases and the J segment 6 bases; nucleotides outside the gene matches: 4. CDR3 length equals 14 residues. The CDR3 loop is CASSYDRVVNEQFF. The CDR3 nucleotides are TGTGCCAGCAGTTACGACAGGGTAGTCAATGAGCAGTTCTTC.

This clonotype was detected many times. The J gene is TRBJ2-4, the V gene TRBV5-1, with D perhaps TRBD1 (5 bases). The ends were cut back, 2 bases at V and 8 bases at J, with 8 bases in the middle. The V gene's germline CDR1 is SGHRS and CDR2 YFSETQ. The CDR3 runs to 12 residues. The CDR3 loop reads CASSFQGDIQYF. Written as DNA, the CDR3 is TGCGCCAGCAGCTTCCAGGGCGACATTCAGTACTTC.